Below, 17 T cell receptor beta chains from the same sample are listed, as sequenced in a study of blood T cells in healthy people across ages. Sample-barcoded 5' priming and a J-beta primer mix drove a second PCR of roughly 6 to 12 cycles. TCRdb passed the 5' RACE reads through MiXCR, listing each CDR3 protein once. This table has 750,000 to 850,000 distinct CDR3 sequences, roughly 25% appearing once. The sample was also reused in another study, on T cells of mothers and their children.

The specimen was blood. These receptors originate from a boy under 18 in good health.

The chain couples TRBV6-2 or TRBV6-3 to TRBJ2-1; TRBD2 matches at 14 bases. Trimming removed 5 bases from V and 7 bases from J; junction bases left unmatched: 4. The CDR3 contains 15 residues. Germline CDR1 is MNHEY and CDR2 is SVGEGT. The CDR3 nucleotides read TGTGCCAGCAGTCAGACTAGCGGGGGGGGGAATGAGCAGTTCTTC. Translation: CASSQTSGGGNEQFF.

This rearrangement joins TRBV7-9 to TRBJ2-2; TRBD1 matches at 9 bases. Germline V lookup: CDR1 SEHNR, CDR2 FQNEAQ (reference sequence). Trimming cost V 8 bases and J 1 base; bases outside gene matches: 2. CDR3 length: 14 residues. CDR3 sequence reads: CASGQGLNTGELFF. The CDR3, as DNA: TGTGCCAGCGGACAGGGGTTGAACACCGGGGAGCTGTTTTTT.

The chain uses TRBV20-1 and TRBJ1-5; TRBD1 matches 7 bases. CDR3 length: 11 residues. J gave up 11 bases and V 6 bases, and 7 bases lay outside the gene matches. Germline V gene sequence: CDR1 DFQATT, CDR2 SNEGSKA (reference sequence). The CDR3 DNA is TGCAGTGCCCCAGGGGGAGAAACCCAGCATTTT. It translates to CSAPGGETQHF.

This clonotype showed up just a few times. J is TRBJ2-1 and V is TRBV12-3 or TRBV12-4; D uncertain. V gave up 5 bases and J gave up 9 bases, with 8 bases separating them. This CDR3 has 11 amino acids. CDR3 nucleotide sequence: TGTGCCAGCAGTGAGGTGGGTGAGCAGTTCTTC. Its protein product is CASSEVGEQFF.

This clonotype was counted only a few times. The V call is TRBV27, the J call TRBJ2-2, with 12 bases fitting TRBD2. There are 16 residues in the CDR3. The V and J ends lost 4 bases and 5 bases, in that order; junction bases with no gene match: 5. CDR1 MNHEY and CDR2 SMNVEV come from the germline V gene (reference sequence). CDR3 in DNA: TGTGCCAGCAGTTCCCGACTAGCGGGAGCAACCGGGGAGCTGTTTTTT. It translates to CASSSRLAGATGELFF.

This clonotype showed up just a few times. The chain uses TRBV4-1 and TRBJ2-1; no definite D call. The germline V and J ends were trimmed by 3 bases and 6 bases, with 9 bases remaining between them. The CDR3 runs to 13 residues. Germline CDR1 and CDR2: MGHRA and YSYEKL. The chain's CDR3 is CASSHKFGNEQFF. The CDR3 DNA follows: TGCGCCAGCAGCCACAAGTTCGGCAATGAGCAGTTCTTC.

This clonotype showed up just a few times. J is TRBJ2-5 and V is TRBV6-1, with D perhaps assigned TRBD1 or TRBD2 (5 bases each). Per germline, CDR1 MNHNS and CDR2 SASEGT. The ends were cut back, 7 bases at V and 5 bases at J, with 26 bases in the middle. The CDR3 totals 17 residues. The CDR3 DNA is TGTGCCAGCATCGATCGCCCCGGGACCGGCGAGAGCGAGACCCAGTACTTC. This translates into CASIDRPGTGESETQYF.

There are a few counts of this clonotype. In DNA form, the CDR3 reads TGTGCCAGCACCTCGAGGGGACTAGCGGGGGGCTACGAGCAGTACTTC. It translates to CASTSRGLAGGYEQYF. This chain links TRBV12-3 or TRBV12-4 with TRBJ2-7; 15 nucleotides agree with TRBD2. CDR3 size: 16 residues. Trimming at V came to 7 bases and at J to 3 bases, leaving 7 bases not matched to a gene.

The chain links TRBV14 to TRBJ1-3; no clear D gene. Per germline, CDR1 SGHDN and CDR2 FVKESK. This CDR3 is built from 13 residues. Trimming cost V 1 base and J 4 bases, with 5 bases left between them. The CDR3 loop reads CASSQGGGNTIYF. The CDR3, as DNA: TGTGCCAGCAGCCAAGGAGGAGGAAACACCATATATTTT.

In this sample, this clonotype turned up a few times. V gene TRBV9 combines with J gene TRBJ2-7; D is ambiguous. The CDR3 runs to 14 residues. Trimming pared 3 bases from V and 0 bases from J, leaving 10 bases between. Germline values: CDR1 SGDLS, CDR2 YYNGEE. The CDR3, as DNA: TGTGCCAGCAGCGGAACGACATTCTCCTACGAGCAGTACTTC. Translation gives CASSGTTFSYEQYF.

CDR3 in amino acids: CASSQGGLAGVWAQETQYF. The CDR3 nucleotides are TGCGCCAGCAGCCAAGGGGGACTAGCGGGAGTTTGGGCGCAAGAGACCCAGTACTTC. The chain combines TRBV4-1 with TRBJ2-5; TRBD2 matches 14 bases. The junction had 9 bases not matched to a gene; V was cut back by 1 base and J by 2 bases. The CDR3 totals 19 residues. Looked up from germline, CDR1 is MGHRA and CDR2 is YSYEKL.

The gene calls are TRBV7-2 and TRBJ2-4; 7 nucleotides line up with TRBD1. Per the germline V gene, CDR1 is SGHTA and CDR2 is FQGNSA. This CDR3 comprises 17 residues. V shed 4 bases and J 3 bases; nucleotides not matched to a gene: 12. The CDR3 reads CASSSEHRGSGKNIQYF. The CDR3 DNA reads TGTGCCAGCAGCTCCGAACACAGGGGATCGGGCAAAAACATTCAGTACTTC.

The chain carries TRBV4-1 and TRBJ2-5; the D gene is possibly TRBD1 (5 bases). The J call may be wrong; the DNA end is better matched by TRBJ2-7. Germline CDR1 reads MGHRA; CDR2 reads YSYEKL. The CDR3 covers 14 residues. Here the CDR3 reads CASSQGWGLSEQYF. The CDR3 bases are TGCGCCAGCAGCCAAGGTTGGGGCTTGAGCGAGCAGTACTTC.

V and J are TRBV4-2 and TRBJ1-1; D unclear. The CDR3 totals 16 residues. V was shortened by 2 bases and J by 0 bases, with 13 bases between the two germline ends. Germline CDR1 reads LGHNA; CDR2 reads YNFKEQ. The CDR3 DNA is TGTGCCAGCAGCCAATCCACGCTGGGTGTGAACACTGAAGCTTTCTTT. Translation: CASSQSTLGVNTEAFF.

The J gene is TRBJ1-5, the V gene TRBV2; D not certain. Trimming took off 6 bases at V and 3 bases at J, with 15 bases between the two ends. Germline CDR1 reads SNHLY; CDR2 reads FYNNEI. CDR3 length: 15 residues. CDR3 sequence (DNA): TGTGCCAGCAGGACGACATCCGGTCCCAATCAGCCCCAGCATTTT. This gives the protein CASRTTSGPNQPQHF. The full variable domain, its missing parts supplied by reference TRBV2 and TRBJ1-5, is EPEVTQTPSHQVTQMGQEVILRCVPISNHLYFYWYRQILGQKVEFLVSFYNNEISEKSEIFDDQFSVERPDGSNFTLKIRSTKLEDSAMYFCASRTTSGPNQPQHFGDGTRLSIL.

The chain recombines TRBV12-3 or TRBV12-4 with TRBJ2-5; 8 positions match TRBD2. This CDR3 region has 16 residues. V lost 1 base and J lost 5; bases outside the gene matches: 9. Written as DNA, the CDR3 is TGTGCCAGCAGTTTAGTAAGCGGGAGTTGGTGGGAGACCCAGTACTTC. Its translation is CASSLVSGSWWETQYF.

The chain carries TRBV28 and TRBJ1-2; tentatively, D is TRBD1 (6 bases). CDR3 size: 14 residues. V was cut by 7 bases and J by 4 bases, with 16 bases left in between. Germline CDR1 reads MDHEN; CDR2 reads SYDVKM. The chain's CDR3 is CASKRGGGAYGYTF. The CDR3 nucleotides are TGTGCCAGCAAGAGAGGGGGGGGAGCCTATGGCTACACCTTC.